What follows describes a single T cell receptor beta chain. No antigen is known for it. This record comes from a study of blood T cells in healthy people across ages. No fewer than 5.5 micrograms of total RNA were isolated from every sample. Using a J-beta primer mix together with a sample-barcoded 5' primer, a second PCR was run for roughly 7 to 12 cycles. TCRdb reanalysed the 5' RACE reads using MiXCR and keeps one entry per CDR3 protein. This table holds some 1.7 million distinct CDR3 sequences, about 30% found once. Study-level points and caveats: Both naive CD4+ cell counts and diversity were greater in long-lived donors than in aged donors. It was not known whether donors were CMV positive (a possible confounder of expanded clonotype changes). A roughly linear age-dependent decrease characterized TCR beta diversity per million T cells.

The CDR3 contains 17 residues. Germline V gene lookup returns CDR1 LNHDA and CDR2 SQIVND (reference sequence). V lost 0 bases and J lost 2; bases outside the gene matches: 5. Sample: blood. This sequence originates from a woman in her 30s in good health. The chain links TRBV19 to TRBJ1-5; 9 positions agree with TRBD1. The CDR3 nucleotides read TGTGCCAGTAGTATAGAACAGGGGGCATATGGCAATCAGCCCCAGCATTTT. The encoded protein is CASSIEQGAYGNQPQHF.